This TCR beta chain was sequenced during a study of cytomegalovirus exposure and HLA in healthy donors. PCR amplification relied on 60 Vbeta primers (plus 13 Jbeta primers). Sequenced by immunoSEQ multiplex PCR; TCRdb stores in-frame clones only, minus some. This table holds about 150,000 clones, about 80% found once. V was pared by 5 bases and J by 5 bases, with 12 bases between. CDR3 size: 13 residues. CDR1 and CDR2 from the germline V gene are MRHNA and SNTAGT. J is TRBJ2-5 and V is TRBV6-4; no definite D call. The sequenced sample was PBMCs. This TCR came from a woman in her 40s in good health and CMV-seronegative. The CDR3 loop reads CASSQRELETQYF. The CDR3 nucleotides read TGTGCCAGCAGTCAACGCGAGCTGGAGACCCAGTACTTC.